This TCR beta chain was retrieved from a study of cytomegalovirus exposure and HLA in healthy donors. Concerning this clone itself: What it binds is not known.

The PCR used 60 Vbeta and 13 Jbeta primers. The assay was immunoSEQ multiplex PCR, and TCRdb's table has in-frame clones only and misses some. The sample shows about 130,000 clones, over 50% of them seen only once. V was trimmed by 3 bases and J by 4 bases, leaving 11 bases between them. Germline lookup yields CDR1 MRHNA and CDR2 SNTAGT. This CDR3 has 14 residues. Broader study findings: Prior analysis indicated that the majority of TCR beta V segments exhibited productivity approximately 87% or approximately 30% of the time.

The rearrangement joins TRBV6-4 to TRBJ2-3, with a tentative D call TRBD2 (6 bases). Sequencing was performed on PBMCs. This TCR was sampled from a human donor in good health. The CDR3 nucleotides are TGTGCCAGCAGTGAGAGGAGGGAGGCAGATACGCAGTATTTT. It yields the protein CASSERREADTQYF.